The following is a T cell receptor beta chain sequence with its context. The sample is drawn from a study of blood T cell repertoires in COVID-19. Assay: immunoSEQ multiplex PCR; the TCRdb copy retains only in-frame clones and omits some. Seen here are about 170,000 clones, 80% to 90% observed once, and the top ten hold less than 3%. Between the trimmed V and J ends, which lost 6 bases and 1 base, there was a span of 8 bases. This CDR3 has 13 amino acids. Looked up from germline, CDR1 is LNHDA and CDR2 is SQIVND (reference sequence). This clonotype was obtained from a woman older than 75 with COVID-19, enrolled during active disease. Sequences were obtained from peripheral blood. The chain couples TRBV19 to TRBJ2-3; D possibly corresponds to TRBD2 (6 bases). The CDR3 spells CASRGTGTDTQYF. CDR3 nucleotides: TGTGCCAGTAGGGGGACTGGCACAGATACGCAGTATTTT. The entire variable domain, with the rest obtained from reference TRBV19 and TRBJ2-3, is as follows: DGGITQSPKYLFRKEGQNVTLSCEQNLNHDAMYWYRQDPGQGLRLIYYSQIVNDFQKGDIAEGYSVSREKKESFPLTVTSAQKNPTAFYLCASRGTGTDTQYFGPGTRLTVL.